This TCR beta chain was identified during a study of blood T cell repertoires in COVID-19. In the study overall: The analysed material was cDNA or gDNA that came from T cells, B-cell-depleted T cells, or PBMCs.

Allocation to cohorts depended on clinical history reported by the participants. This clone occurred a few times. The CDR3 extends over 13 amino acids. The germline V and J ends were trimmed by 10 bases and 3 bases, with 14 bases remaining between them. Generated by immunoSEQ multiplex PCR, the TCRdb table keeps only in-frame clones and is missing some. The profile covers over 110,000 clones, with under 90% appearing a single time and more than 3% taken by the ten largest. This sequence joins TRBV12-3 or TRBV12-4 and TRBJ2-3, with D unclear. This receptor was identified in a man over 45 in a cohort exposed to, infected with or recovered from COVID-19 (not recorded which). Sequencing was carried out using PBMCs or T cells enriched from blood (not recorded which). As DNA, the CDR3 is TGTGCCAACTACCTTCCCGCTACAGATACGCAGTATTTT. This codes for CANYLPATDTQYF.